This T cell receptor (beta chain) was sequenced for a study of healthy donors' naive CD4 and CD8 T cells. Findings and caveats of the study: Negatively charged CDR3s marked CD8+ lineage; positively charged CDR3s marked CD4+ lineage.

Each TCR library used 500 ng of total RNA and a linear amplification protocol. TCRdb re-analysed the reads in MiXCR, keeping a single row per CDR3 protein. The data contain about 200,000 distinct CDR3 sequences, under 85% of them singletons. To note about this clonotype: Its antigen is currently unknown.

The trim removed 0 bases at V and 0 bases at J, leaving 5 bases unmatched. Germline-derived CDR1 and CDR2 are LNHNV and YYDKDF (reference sequence). This CDR3 spans 18 amino acids. Naive T cells were sorted: CD4+CD8-CD45RO-CD45RA+ for CD4+, CD8+CD4-CD45RA+CD27bright for CD8+. The receptor was derived from a pool of human donors in good health; the sample pools cells from several healthy donors. The sequencing sample was made of naive CD4+ and CD8+ T cells sorted from blood, pooled from several donors. This sequence joins TRBV15 and TRBJ2-4; 10 bases align to TRBD2. In DNA form, the CDR3 reads TGTGCCACCAGCAGAGAGCTAGCGGGAGTGGGAGCCAAAAACATTCAGTACTTC. Protein: CATSRELAGVGAKNIQYF. Together with reference TRBV15 and TRBJ2-4, the CDR3 gives the full variable domain: DAMVIQNPRYQVTQFGKPVTLSCSQTLNHNVMYWYQQKSSQAPKLLFHYYDKDFNNEADTPDNFQSRRPNTSFCFLDIRSPGLGDTAMYLCATSRELAGVGAKNIQYFGAGTRLSVL.